Listed below are T cell receptor beta chains from one sample, sequenced in a study of prognosis after radiotherapy for stage I lung cancer. TCRdb reanalysed the multiplex PCR reads using MiXCR and keeps one entry per CDR3 protein. The sample has roughly 13,000 distinct CDR3 sequences, roughly 31% seen once. Specimen: PBMCs, collected before or after stereotactic body radiation therapy (not recorded which). Receptors were obtained from a donor over 45 with non-small cell lung cancer. Each CDR3 is given with its conserved first and last residue. The D gene is left open where the match is weak. Clone size appears in some rows only: once, few, many, or a class for an expanded clone.

v_gene	abundance	d_gene	j_gene	CDR3aa	CDR3nt
TRBV27	medium-sized	.	TRBJ2-7	CASSRGTGTALYEQYF	TGTGCCAGCAGCCGCGGGACGGGAACAGCCCTCTACGAGCAGTACTTC
TRBV2	.	TRBD1	TRBJ2-3	CASSTGVVTDAQYF	TGTGCCAGCTCGACAGGGGTGGTCACAGATGCGCAGTATTTT
TRBV19	many	TRBD1	TRBJ2-1	CASSIGAGGNYNEQFF	TGTGCCAGTAGTATAGGGGCAGGGGGAAATTACAATGAGCAGTTCTTC
TRBV7-3	many	.	TRBJ2-1	CASSLAGAYNEQFF	TGTGCCAGCAGCCTCGCGGGGGCTTACAATGAGCAGTTCTTC
TRBV29-1	.	.	TRBJ1-2	CSVDRGGYGYTF	TGCAGCGTTGATCGTGGGGGTTATGGCTACACCTTC
TRBV5-6	.	.	TRBJ2-3	CARSSRERGTDTQYF	TGTGCCAGAAGCAGCAGGGAGAGAGGGACAGATACGCAGTATTTT
TRBV2	many	TRBD2	TRBJ2-1	CASSESSGSFNEQFF	TGTGCCAGCAGTGAATCCAGCGGGAGTTTCAATGAGCAGTTCTTC
TRBV4-2	.	.	TRBJ2-5	CASSQTSETQYF	TGTGCCAGCAGCCAAACTAGTGAGACCCAGTACTTC
TRBV7-9	.	.	TRBJ1-5	CASSLIVQPQHF	TGTGCCAGCAGCTTAATCGTCCAGCCCCAGCATTTT
TRBV7-3	many	TRBD2	TRBJ2-1	CASSRQPGLVDNEQFF	TGTGCCAGCAGTCGACAGCCGGGACTAGTCGACAATGAGCAGTTCTTC
TRBV4-1	many	.	TRBJ1-4	CASSRWVNEKLFF	TGCGCCAGCAGCCGCTGGGTGAATGAAAAACTGTTTTTT
TRBV28	medium-sized	TRBD2	TRBJ2-1	CASKGPTSGILFGGEQFF	TGTGCCAGCAAAGGGCCAACTAGCGGGATTTTGTTCGGGGGTGAGCAGTTCTTC
TRBV15	many	.	TRBJ2-2	CATSRGKTGELFF	TGTGCCACCAGCAGAGGCAAGACCGGGGAGCTGTTTTTT
TRBV10-2	many	.	TRBJ1-1	CASRETTAGNTEAFF	TGCGCCAGCAGGGAAACTACTGCGGGGAACACTGAAGCTTTCTTT
TRBV6-2/TRBV6-3	many	.	TRBJ2-1	CASSYLGGEANEQFF	TGTGCCAGCAGTTATTTAGGAGGGGAGGCCAATGAGCAGTTCTTC
TRBV29-1	many	TRBD2	TRBJ2-1	CSVKGTSGGGFYNEQFF	TGCAGCGTTAAAGGGACTAGCGGTGGAGGATTCTACAATGAGCAGTTCTTC
TRBV7-6	.	.	TRBJ1-2	CASSLAVNYCYTF	TGTGCCAGCAGCTTAGCAGTGAACTATTGCTACACCTTC
TRBV6-1	medium-sized	TRBD2	TRBJ2-5	CASRAPTSGYQETQYF	TGTGCCAGCAGGGCCCCCACTAGCGGTTACCAAGAGACCCAGTACTTC
TRBV4-1	.	.	TRBJ1-1	CASSHRGQRNTEAFF	TGCGCCAGCAGCCACAGAGGACAGAGGAACACTGAAGCTTTCTTT
TRBV19	.	.	TRBJ2-3	CASTPGQRGFSTDTQYF	TGTGCCAGTACCCCCGGGCAGAGAGGGTTCAGCACAGATACGCAGTATTTT
TRBV13	many	.	TRBJ2-5	CASSSRDPKTQYF	TGTGCCAGCAGCTCAAGGGACCCCAAGACCCAGTACTTC
TRBV6-1	many	.	TRBJ2-7	CASSLPVASAYEQYF	TGTGCCAGCAGTCTTCCCGTGGCTAGCGCCTACGAGCAGTACTTC
TRBV7-6	many	TRBD2	TRBJ2-1	CASSSGLAGVLEQFF	TGTGCCAGCAGTTCAGGACTAGCGGGAGTGTTAGAGCAGTTCTTC
TRBV7-9	many	TRBD2	TRBJ2-5	CASGSAGEWETQYF	TGTGCCAGCGGATCCGCGGGAGAGTGGGAGACCCAGTACTTC
TRBV9	many	.	TRBJ2-7	CASSVGPGNYEQYF	TGTGCCAGCAGCGTAGGTCCGGGGAACTACGAGCAGTACTTC
TRBV2	medium-sized	.	TRBJ2-6	CASNRGPGANVLTF	TGTGCCAGCAATCGTGGCCCTGGGGCCAACGTCCTGACTTTC
TRBV28	once	.	TRBJ1-2	CASRQKVFDGYTF	TGTGCCAGCAGACAAAAGGTTTTTGATGGCTACACCTTC
TRBV5-1	medium-sized	.	TRBJ2-1	CASSLAQGGGNEQFF	TGCGCCAGCAGCTTGGCCCAGGGAGGCGGGAATGAGCAGTTCTTC
TRBV6-1	medium-sized	TRBD1	TRBJ1-2	CASSERQGAVYTF	TGTGCCAGCAGTGAACGACAGGGAGCAGTCTACACCTTC
TRBV2	many	.	TRBJ1-1	CASSEFPRDGARGLNTEAFF	TGTGCCAGCAGTGAATTTCCCCGCGACGGAGCGAGGGGCTTGAACACTGAAGCTTTCTTT
TRBV6-1	medium-sized	.	TRBJ2-6	CASSERPAGANVLTF	TGTGCCAGCAGTGAAAGGCCGGCAGGGGCCAACGTCCTGACTTTC
TRBV10-3	many	.	TRBJ2-1	CAILKQGRYNEQFF	TGTGCCATCTTGAAGCAGGGGCGATACAATGAGCAGTTCTTC
TRBV5-4	many	.	TRBJ2-2	CASSTGTVGGPLTGELFF	TGTGCCAGCAGCACCGGGACAGTAGGAGGGCCCTTGACCGGGGAGCTGTTTTTT
TRBV12-3/TRBV12-4	medium-sized	.	TRBJ2-3	CASSPAGVDTQYF	TGTGCCAGCAGCCCTGCCGGGGTTGATACGCAGTATTTT
TRBV14	many	TRBD2	TRBJ2-1	CASSQGALAGYSYNEQFF	TGTGCCAGCAGCCAAGGGGCACTAGCGGGATACTCCTACAATGAGCAGTTCTTC
TRBV5-5	.	.	TRBJ2-3	CASSPLARSDTQYF	TGTGCCAGCAGCCCCTTAGCTCGATCAGATACGCAGTATTTT
TRBV20-1	many	.	TRBJ2-1	CSAPLTGNEQFF	TGCAGTGCGCCACTAACCGGGAATGAGCAGTTCTTC